Reported below is one T cell receptor beta chain. Its cognate antigen is unknown. One junction end does not reproduce the germline sequence, and a read error may be involved. This sample stems from a study of blood T cells in healthy people across ages. Study details: Per two T cells, about one barcoded beta molecule was captured through template switching. Regarding the study as a whole: PBMC samples, being unsorted, prevented any conclusive comparison of naive and antigen-experienced cells.

Using a J-beta primer mix together with a sample-barcoded 5' primer, a second PCR was run for about 6 to 11 cycles. TCRdb re-called the 5' RACE reads through MiXCR, storing one row per CDR3 protein. The sample has just under 550,000 distinct CDR3 sequences; less than 25% are singletons. The CDR3 runs 19 residues. Per the germline V gene, CDR1 is SNHLY and CDR2 is FYNNEI. The same sample was also studied in work on T cells of mothers and their children. That study reports: The TCR beta CDR3 read count exceeded 9.5 million for each mother and was approximately 3 million for each child. Related and unrelated pairs show TCR recombination output that thymic selection shapes similarly.

Sequencing was done on a sample of blood. The chain is built from TRBV2 and TRBJ2-5; TRBD2 matches 9 bases. The origin of this receptor is a boy younger than 18 in good health. The CDR3 region has the DNA TGTGTCAGCAGTGCTATAGCGGGGGTCCCTACCGTGTACCAAGAGACCCAGTACTTC. The encoded protein is CVSSAIAGVPTVYQETQYF.